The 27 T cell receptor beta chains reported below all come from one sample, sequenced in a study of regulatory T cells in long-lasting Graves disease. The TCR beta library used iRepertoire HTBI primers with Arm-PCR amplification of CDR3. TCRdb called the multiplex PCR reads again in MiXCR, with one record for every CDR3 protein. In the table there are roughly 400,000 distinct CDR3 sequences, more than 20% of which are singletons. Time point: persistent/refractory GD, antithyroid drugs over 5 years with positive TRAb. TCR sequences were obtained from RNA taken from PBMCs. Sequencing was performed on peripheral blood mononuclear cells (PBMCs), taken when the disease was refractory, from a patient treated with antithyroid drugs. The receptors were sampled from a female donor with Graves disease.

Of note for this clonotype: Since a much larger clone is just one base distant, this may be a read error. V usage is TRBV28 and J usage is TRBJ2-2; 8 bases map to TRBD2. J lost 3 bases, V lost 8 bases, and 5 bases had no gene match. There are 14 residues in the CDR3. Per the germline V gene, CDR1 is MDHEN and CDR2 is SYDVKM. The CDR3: CASAGTSDTGELFF. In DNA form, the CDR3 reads TGTGCCAGCGCCGGGACTAGTGACACCGGGGAGCTGTTTTTT.

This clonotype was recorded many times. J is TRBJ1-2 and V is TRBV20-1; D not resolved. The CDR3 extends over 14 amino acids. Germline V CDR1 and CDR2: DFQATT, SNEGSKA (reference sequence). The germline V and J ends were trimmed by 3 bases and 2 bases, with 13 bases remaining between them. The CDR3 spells CSASPSRANYGYTF. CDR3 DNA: TGCAGTGCTAGCCCCTCGAGGGCAAACTATGGCTACACCTTC.

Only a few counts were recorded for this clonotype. CDR3 sequence: CAWSVRRGGYEQYF. The DNA of the CDR3 is TGTGCCTGGAGTGTTAGACGGGGGGGCTACGAGCAGTACTTC. This rearrangement joins TRBV30 to TRBJ2-7, with 8 bases matching TRBD2. The CDR3 is 14 residues long. The V gene's germline CDR1 is GTSNPN and CDR2 SVGIG (reference sequence). The junction had 4 bases not matched to a gene; V was cut back by 0 bases and J by 3 bases. Full variable domain (outside the CDR3, taken from reference TRBV30 and TRBJ2-7): SQTIHQWPATLVQPVGSPLSLECTVEGTSNPNLYWYRQAAGRGLQLLFYSVGIGQISSEVPQNLSASRPQDRQFILSSKKLLLSDSGFYLCAWSVRRGGYEQYFGPGTRLTVT.

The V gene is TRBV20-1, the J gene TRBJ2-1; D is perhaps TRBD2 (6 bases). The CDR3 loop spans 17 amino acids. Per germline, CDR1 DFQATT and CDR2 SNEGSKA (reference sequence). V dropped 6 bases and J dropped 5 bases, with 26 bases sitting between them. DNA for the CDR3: TGCAGTGCGACAGCCCCTTTAAACGGGAGTTCCCACAATGAGCAGTTCTTC. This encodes CSATAPLNGSSHNEQFF.

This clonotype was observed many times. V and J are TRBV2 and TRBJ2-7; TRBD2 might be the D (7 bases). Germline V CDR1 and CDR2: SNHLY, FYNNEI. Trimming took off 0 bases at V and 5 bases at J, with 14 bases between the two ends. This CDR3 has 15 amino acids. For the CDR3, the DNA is TGTGCCAGCAGTGAAGCCGGGGGGCGCGTAGACGAGCAGTACTTC. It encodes CASSEAGGRVDEQYF.

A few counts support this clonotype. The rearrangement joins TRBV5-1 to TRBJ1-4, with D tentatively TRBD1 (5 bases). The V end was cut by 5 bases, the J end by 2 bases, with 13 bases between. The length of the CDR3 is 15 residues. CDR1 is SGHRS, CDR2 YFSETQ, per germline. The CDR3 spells CASRNGAGTNEKLFF. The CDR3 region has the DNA TGCGCCAGCAGGAATGGGGCAGGGACTAATGAAAAACTGTTTTTT.

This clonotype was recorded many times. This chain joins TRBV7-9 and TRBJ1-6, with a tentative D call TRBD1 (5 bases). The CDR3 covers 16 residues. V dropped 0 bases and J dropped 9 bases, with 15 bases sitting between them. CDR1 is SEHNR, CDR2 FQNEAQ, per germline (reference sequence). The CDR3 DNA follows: TGTGCCAGCAGCTTAGCCCCGGGACGCTTTGGTTCACCCCTCCACTTT. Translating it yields CASSLAPGRFGSPLHF.

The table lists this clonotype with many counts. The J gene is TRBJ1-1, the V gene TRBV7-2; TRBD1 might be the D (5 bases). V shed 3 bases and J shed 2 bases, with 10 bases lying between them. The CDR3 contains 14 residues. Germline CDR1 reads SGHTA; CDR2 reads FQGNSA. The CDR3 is CASSFQGVNTEAFF. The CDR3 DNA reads TGTGCCAGCAGCTTCCAGGGTGTAAACACTGAAGCTTTCTTT.

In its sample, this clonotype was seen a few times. The CDR3 nucleotides are TGTGCCAGCAGCCAAGATCGTGCCACCGGGGAGCTGTTTTTT. This encodes CASSQDRATGELFF. This chain connects TRBV3-1 to TRBJ2-2; D gene ambiguous. CDR1 and CDR2 (germline): LGHDT, YNNKEL (reference sequence). Trimming removed 0 bases from V and 4 bases from J, with 6 bases in between. This CDR3 is 14 amino acids long.

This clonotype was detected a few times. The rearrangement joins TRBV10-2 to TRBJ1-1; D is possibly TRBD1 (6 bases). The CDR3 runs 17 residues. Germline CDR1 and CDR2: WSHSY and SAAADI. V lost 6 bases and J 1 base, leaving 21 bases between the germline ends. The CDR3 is CASSPPAGATPNTEAFF. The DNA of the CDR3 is TGCGCCAGCAGCCCCCCCGCAGGGGCGACCCCGAACACTGAAGCTTTCTTT.

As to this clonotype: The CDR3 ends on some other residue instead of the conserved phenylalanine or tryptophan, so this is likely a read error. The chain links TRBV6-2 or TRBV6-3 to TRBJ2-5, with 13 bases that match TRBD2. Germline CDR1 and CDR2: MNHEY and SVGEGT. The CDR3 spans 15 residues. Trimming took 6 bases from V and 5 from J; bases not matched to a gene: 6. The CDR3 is CASSWTSGRRETQYL. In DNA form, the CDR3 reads TGTGCCAGCAGCTGGACTAGCGGGAGACGGGAGACCCAGTACCTC.

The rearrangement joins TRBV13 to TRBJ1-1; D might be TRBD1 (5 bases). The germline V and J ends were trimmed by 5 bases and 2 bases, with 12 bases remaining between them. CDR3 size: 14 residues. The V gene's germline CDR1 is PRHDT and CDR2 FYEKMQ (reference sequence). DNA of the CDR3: TGTGCCAGCAGCGCCGGGGGATCAAACACTGAAGCTTTCTTT. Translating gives CASSAGGSNTEAFF.

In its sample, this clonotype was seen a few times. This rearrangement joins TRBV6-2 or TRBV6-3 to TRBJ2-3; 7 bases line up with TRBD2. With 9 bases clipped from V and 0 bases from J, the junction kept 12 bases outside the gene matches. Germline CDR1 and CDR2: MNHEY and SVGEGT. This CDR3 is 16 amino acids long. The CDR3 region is CASFGSGATSTDTQYF. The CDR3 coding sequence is TGTGCCAGTTTTGGGAGCGGGGCCACTAGCACAGATACGCAGTATTTT.

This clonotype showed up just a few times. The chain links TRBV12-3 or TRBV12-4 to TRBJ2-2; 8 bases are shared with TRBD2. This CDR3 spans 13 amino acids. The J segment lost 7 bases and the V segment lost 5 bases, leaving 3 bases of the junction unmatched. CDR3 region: CASSPGGGGELFF. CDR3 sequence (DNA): TGTGCCAGCAGTCCCGGGGGGGGCGGGGAGCTGTTTTTT.

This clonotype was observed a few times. The CDR3 DNA reads TGCGCCAGCAGCCGTGATCGACAGAACTCTGGAAACACCATATATTTT. Translating it yields CASSRDRQNSGNTIYF. This chain connects TRBV5-1 to TRBJ1-3; tentative D call: TRBD1 (5 bases). The CDR3 length is 16 residues. Per germline, CDR1 SGHRS and CDR2 YFSETQ. With 4 bases removed from V and 0 bases from J, the gap between germline ends came to 14 bases.

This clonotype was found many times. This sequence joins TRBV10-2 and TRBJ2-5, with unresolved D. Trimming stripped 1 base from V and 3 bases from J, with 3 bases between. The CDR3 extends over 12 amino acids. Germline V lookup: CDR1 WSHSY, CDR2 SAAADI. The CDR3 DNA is TGCGCCAGCAGTGAGTTTAAAGAGACCCAGTACTTC. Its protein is CASSEFKETQYF.

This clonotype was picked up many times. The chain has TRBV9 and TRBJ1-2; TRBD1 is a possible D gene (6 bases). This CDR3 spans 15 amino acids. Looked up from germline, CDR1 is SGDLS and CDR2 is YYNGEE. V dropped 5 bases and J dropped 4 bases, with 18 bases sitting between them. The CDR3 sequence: CASSSRGGPSYGYTF. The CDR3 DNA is TGTGCCAGCAGTTCTAGGGGGGGGCCCAGCTATGGCTACACCTTC.

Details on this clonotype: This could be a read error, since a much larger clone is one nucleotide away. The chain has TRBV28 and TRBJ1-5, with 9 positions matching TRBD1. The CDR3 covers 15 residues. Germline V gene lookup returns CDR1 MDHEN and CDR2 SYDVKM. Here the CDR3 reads CASSRGQGNNQPQRF. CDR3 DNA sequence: TGTGCCAGCAGCCGGGGACAGGGAAACAATCAGCCCCAGCGTTTT.

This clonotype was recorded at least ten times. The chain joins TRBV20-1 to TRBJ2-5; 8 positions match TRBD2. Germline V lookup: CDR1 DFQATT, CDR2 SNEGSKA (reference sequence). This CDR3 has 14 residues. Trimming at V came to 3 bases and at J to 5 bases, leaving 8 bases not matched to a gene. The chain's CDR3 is CSASLLAGRETQYF. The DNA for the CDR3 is TGCAGTGCTAGTTTATTAGCGGGACGGGAGACCCAGTACTTC.

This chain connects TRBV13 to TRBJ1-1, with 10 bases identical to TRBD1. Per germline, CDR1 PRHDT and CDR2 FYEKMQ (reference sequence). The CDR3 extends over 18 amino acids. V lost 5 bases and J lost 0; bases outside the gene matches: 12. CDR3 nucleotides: TGTGCCAGCAGCCTTTTACCCGGGACAGGGGACATGAACACTGAAGCTTTCTTT. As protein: CASSLLPGTGDMNTEAFF.

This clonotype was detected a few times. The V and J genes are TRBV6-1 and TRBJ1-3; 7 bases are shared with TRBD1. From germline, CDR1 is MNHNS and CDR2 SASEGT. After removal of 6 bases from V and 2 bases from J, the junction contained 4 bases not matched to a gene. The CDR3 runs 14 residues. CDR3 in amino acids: CASSSRGAGNTIYF. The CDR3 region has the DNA TGTGCCAGCAGCTCCAGGGGGGCTGGAAACACCATATATTTT.

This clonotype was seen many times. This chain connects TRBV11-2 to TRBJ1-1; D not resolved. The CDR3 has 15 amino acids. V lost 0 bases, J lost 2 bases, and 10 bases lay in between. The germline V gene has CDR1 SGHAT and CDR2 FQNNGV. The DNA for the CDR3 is TGTGCCAGCAGCTTAGATCTCATGGGAAACACTGAAGCTTTCTTT. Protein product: CASSLDLMGNTEAFF.

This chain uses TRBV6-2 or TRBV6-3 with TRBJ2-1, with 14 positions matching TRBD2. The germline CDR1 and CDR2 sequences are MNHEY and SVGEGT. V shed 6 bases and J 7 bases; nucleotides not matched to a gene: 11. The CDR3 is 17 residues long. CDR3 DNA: TGTGCCAGCAGCTACAGGGGACTAGCGGGAGATTTTAATGAGCAGTTCTTC. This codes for CASSYRGLAGDFNEQFF.

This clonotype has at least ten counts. The CDR3, as DNA: TGTGCCAGCAGCCGACCGGGGGGCGGAGGTCAGCCCCAGCATTTT. It translates to CASSRPGGGGQPQHF. This chain joins TRBV28 and TRBJ1-5; tentatively, D is TRBD1 (6 bases). The germline gives CDR1 MDHEN, CDR2 SYDVKM. V lost 6 bases and J 6 bases, leaving 18 bases between the germline ends. CDR3 length: 15 residues.

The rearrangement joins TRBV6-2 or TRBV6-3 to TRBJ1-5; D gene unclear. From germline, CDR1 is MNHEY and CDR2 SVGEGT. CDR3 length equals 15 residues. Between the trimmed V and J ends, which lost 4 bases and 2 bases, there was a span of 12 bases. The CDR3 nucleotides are TGTGCCAGCAGTTTGACCGGGAGGGGCAATCAGCCCCAGCATTTT. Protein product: CASSLTGRGNQPQHF.

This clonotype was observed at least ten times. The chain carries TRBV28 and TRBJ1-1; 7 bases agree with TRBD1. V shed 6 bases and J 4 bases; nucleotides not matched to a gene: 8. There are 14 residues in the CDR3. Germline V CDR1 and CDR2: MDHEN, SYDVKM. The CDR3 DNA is TGTGCCAGCAGATCTAGGGGGCCGGGCACTGAAGCTTTCTTT. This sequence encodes CASRSRGPGTEAFF.

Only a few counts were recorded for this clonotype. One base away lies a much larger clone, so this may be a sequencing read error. The CDR3, as DNA: TGTGCCAGCAGCCGACAGCCCCCCATCGAGACCCAGTACTTC. It yields the protein CASSRQPPIETQYF. V usage is TRBV12-3 or TRBV12-4 and J usage is TRBJ2-5, with D perhaps matching TRBD1 (5 bases). The CDR3 extends over 14 amino acids. The germline V and J ends were trimmed by 6 bases and 5 bases, with 16 bases remaining between them.